One sample yielded the 14 T cell receptor beta chains listed below, sequenced in a study of blood T cells in healthy people across ages. Combining a sample-barcoded 5' primer with a J-beta primer mix, a second PCR ran for 7 to 11 cycles. In TCRdb, the 5' RACE reads were re-called with MiXCR into one record per CDR3 protein. Seen here are approximately 1.5 million distinct CDR3 sequences, roughly 43% observed once, and the top ten hold just over 4%. Sequencing was performed on blood. The source of these receptors is a woman younger than 35 in good health.

This clonotype was detected a few times. The J gene is TRBJ1-1, the V gene TRBV27; D uncertain. CDR1 is MNHEY, CDR2 SMNVEV, per germline (reference sequence). V was shortened by 5 bases and J by 6 bases, with 13 bases between the two germline ends. The CDR3 totals 13 residues. The CDR3 region is CASSGGWSAEAFF. DNA for the CDR3: TGTGCCAGCAGTGGAGGGTGGTCGGCTGAAGCTTTCTTT.

The chain recombines TRBV4-3 with TRBJ2-3; 10 nucleotides line up with TRBD2. Germline V gene lookup returns CDR1 LGHNA and CDR2 YSLEER. This CDR3 has 18 residues. Unmatched junction bases numbered 10, after V lost 0 bases and J lost 4 bases. CDR3: CASSQDLAASGSPDTQYF. The CDR3 DNA follows: TGCGCCAGCAGCCAAGATCTAGCCGCTAGCGGGAGTCCAGATACGCAGTATTTT.

The chain couples TRBV18 to TRBJ1-1, with 8 bases fitting TRBD1. This CDR3 has 13 residues. Losses at the gene ends were 1 base for V and 7 bases for J; bases not matched to a gene: 2. Per germline, CDR1 KGHSH and CDR2 LQKENI. Here the CDR3 reads CASSPRTGCEAFF. The CDR3 DNA sequence: TGTGCCAGCTCACCACGGACAGGGTGTGAAGCTTTCTTT.

The chain has TRBV20-1 and TRBJ2-3, with D possibly matching TRBD2 (6 bases). CDR1 is DFQATT and CDR2 is SNEGSKA in the germline V gene (reference sequence). V gave up 3 bases and J gave up 0 bases, with 13 bases separating them. This CDR3 spans 15 amino acids. The CDR3 region has the DNA TGCAGTGCTAGTGGACTATCCCTAAGCACAGATACGCAGTATTTT. Translated: CSASGLSLSTDTQYF.

A remark on this clonotype: A read error may be the cause here, since a much bigger clone is one base away. The V call is TRBV7-9, the J call TRBJ2-3; no clear D gene. The CDR3 sequence is 17 residues long. Trimming cost V 1 base and J 4 bases, with 18 bases left between them. Germline CDR1 reads SEHNR; CDR2 reads FQNEAQ (reference sequence). The CDR3 nucleotides read TGTGCCAGCAGCTTAGATATTCGGCCCGGAACATCAGATACGCAGTATTTT. It encodes CASSLDIRPGTSDTQYF.

The V gene is TRBV5-6, the J gene TRBJ1-4; 8 bases map to TRBD1. Trimming cost V 2 bases and J 7 bases; bases outside gene matches: 4. Germline assignment: CDR1 SGHDT and CDR2 YYEEEE. This CDR3 is built from 14 residues. Here the CDR3 DNA reads TGTGCCAGCAGCTTACAGGGGGAAGCTGAAAAACTGTTTTTT. The encoded protein is CASSLQGEAEKLFF.

The J gene is TRBJ2-2, the V gene TRBV10-3; D uncertain. The CDR3 is made up of 15 amino acids. The germline V gene encodes CDR1 ENHRY and CDR2 SYGVKD. V lost 2 bases and J 6 bases, leaving 13 bases between the germline ends. The CDR3 nucleotides are TGTGCCATCAGTGAGCAAGTCGGGTCGCCCGGGGAGCTGTTTTTT. Translation gives CAISEQVGSPGELFF.

The chain has TRBV6-5 and TRBJ1-2, with D hard to call. Deletions cut 0 bases from V and 4 bases from J, with 12 bases between. Germline CDR1 MNHEY, CDR2 SVGAGI. CDR3 length: 15 residues. The CDR3 loop reads CASSYSEQGLYGYTF. CDR3 coding DNA: TGTGCCAGCAGTTACTCGGAACAAGGGCTCTATGGCTACACCTTC.

The V call is TRBV27, the J call TRBJ2-7; tentatively, D is TRBD2 (6 bases). The CDR3 length is 14 residues. Germline loops: CDR1 MNHEY, CDR2 SMNVEV (reference sequence). V lost 5 bases and J 5 bases, leaving 16 bases between the germline ends. The CDR3, as DNA: TGTGCCAGCAGTGCGGGACCCCTTTTTGACGAGCAGTACTTC. Translating it yields CASSAGPLFDEQYF.

V is TRBV7-2 and J is TRBJ2-1; no reliable D call. The CDR3 totals 14 residues. The germline CDR1 and CDR2 sequences are SGHTA and FQGNSA. The germline V and J ends were trimmed by 3 bases and 8 bases, with 14 bases remaining between them. CDR3 bases: TGTGCCAGCAGCTTTGAAACCAGGTGGGATGAGCAGTTCTTC. Protein sequence: CASSFETRWDEQFF.

Comment on this clonotype: One end of the junction varies from germline; a read error may be responsible. The chain uses TRBV20-1 and TRBJ2-3, with 8 bases aligning to TRBD2. Germline V gene lookup returns CDR1 DFQATT and CDR2 SNEGSKA (reference sequence). CDR3 size: 14 residues. This CDR3 reads CSARVLAGTATQYF. CDR3 DNA sequence: TGCAGTGCTAGAGTCCTAGCGGGCACAGCTACGCAGTATTTT.

This clonotype was seen just once. This chain uses TRBV7-9 with TRBJ2-7, with TRBD1 matching over 7 bases. Germline assignment: CDR1 SEHNR and CDR2 FQNEAQ (reference sequence). The junction had 10 bases not matched to a gene; V was cut back by 7 bases and J by 1 base. There are 15 residues in the CDR3. The CDR3 region has the DNA TGTGCCAGCACCACTGACAGGGCCCCATCCTACGAGCAGTACTTC. It yields the protein CASTTDRAPSYEQYF. Supplemented by reference TRBV7-9 and TRBJ2-7, the full variable domain reads DTGVSQNPRHKITKRGQNVTFRCDPISEHNRLYWYRQTLGQGPEFLTYFQNEAQLEKSRLLSDRFSAERPKGSFSTLEIQRTEQGDSAMYLCASTTDRAPSYEQYFGPGTRLTVT.

The V call is TRBV27, the J call TRBJ1-2; 7 bases are shared with TRBD1. The CDR3 totals 15 residues. Germline trimming cut 4 bases from V and 2 bases from J; bases unmatched to any gene: 7. CDR1 is MNHEY and CDR2 is SMNVEV in the germline V gene (reference sequence). The CDR3 region has the DNA TGTGCCAGCAGTTGGTCAGGGGGATCCAACTATGGCTACACCTTC. This sequence encodes CASSWSGGSNYGYTF.

V gene TRBV11-2 combines with J gene TRBJ2-3; 7 bases map to TRBD2. The CDR3 has 16 residues. The ends lost 5 bases at V and 4 bases at J; junction bases unmatched: 12. Germline V gene lookup returns CDR1 SGHAT and CDR2 FQNNGV. The CDR3 region has the DNA TGTGCCAGCAGCCCTTTGCGCGGGAGTACCCCAGATACGCAGTATTTT. Translation: CASSPLRGSTPDTQYF.